This T cell receptor beta chain was identified during a study of T cell responses to AZD1222 COVID-19 vaccine. General study findings and limits: Spike-wide coverage was observed for vaccine-associated CD4 TCRs, with dominant responses at 160-218 and 743-854. Vaccination with two AZD1222 doses was followed by a rise in Spike-specific TCR breadth and depth. Recipients of AZD1222 seropositive at baseline numbered only 6 or 7.

This CDR3 spans 14 amino acids. The V end lost 7 bases, the J end lost 0 bases, and 13 bases lay between the germline ends. Germline V gives CDR1 SGHRS, CDR2 YFSETQ. This clone was seen only a few times. What it binds is unknown. Some clones are missing from TCRdb's copy, which holds only in-frame ones; the method was immunoSEQ multiplex PCR. In the table there are about 84,000 clones, more than 70% of which are singletons. Sequences were derived from peripheral blood, sampled 28 days after the second AZD1222 dose. The genes are TRBV5-1 and TRBJ1-2, with a possible D match to TRBD1 (5 bases). The clonotype originates from an adult who received the AZD1222 COVID-19 vaccine. CDR3 amino acids: CASSPGSTNYGYTF. CDR3 nucleotides: TGCGCCAGCTCCCCAGGGTCCACTAACTATGGCTACACCTTC.